The next 6 T cell receptor beta chains were all read from a single sample in a study of T-cell memory formation after mild COVID-19. TCRdb recomputed calls from the 5' RACE reads with MiXCR, one row per CDR3 protein. The data show 50,000 to 75,000 distinct CDR3 sequences, 9.3% seen once. Sequencing was done on a sample of PBMCs or a T cell subset sorted from them (not recorded which). The receptors stem from a man aged 18 to 30 who had mild COVID-19 (a few samples of this study predate the infection). Cell type and time point are not known.

This clonotype was observed a few times. The chain combines TRBV7-9 with TRBJ1-1; 8 bases agree with TRBD1. J lost 1 base, V lost 1 base, and 14 bases had no gene match. This CDR3 is 19 amino acids long. The germline V gene has CDR1 SEHNR and CDR2 FQNEAQ (reference sequence). The CDR3 loop reads CASSLVPIGRGRGNTEAFF. CDR3 nucleotides: TGTGCCAGCAGCTTAGTCCCAATCGGCAGGGGGCGGGGGAACACTGAAGCTTTCTTT.

In this sample, this clonotype turned up many times. CDR3 sequence: CSARSNGGTQYF. For the CDR3, the DNA is TGCAGTGCTAGATCCAATGGGGGGACCCAGTACTTC. The genes are TRBV20-1 and TRBJ2-5; either TRBD1 or TRBD2 may supply D (5 bases each). Deletions cut 2 bases from V and 7 bases from J, with 11 bases between. The CDR3 totals 12 residues. CDR1 and CDR2 from the germline V gene are DFQATT and SNEGSKA (reference sequence).

In this sample, this clonotype turned up a few times. The rearrangement links TRBV7-2 to TRBJ2-5; TRBD1 matches at 8 bases. Germline loops: CDR1 SGHTA, CDR2 FQGNSA. The CDR3 loop spans 16 amino acids. With V trimmed by 5 bases and J by 5 bases, 13 bases remained unmatched. CDR3: CASSPSGQGSWETQYF. CDR3 in DNA: TGTGCCAGCAGCCCATCAGGACAGGGATCATGGGAGACCCAGTACTTC.

This clonotype was counted only a few times. The chain employs TRBV7-2 and TRBJ2-3, with a tentative D call TRBD2 (6 bases). The V gene's germline CDR1 is SGHTA and CDR2 FQGNSA. Trimming took 5 bases from V and 10 from J, leaving 13 bases between them. The CDR3 has 12 amino acids. This chain's CDR3 is CASSAPGRPQYF. The CDR3 region has the DNA TGTGCCAGCAGCGCCCCAGGGAGGCCGCAGTATTTT.

Ten or more counts support this clonotype. This chain connects TRBV5-1 to TRBJ2-5, with 7 bases aligning to TRBD1. There are 14 residues in the CDR3. V shed 2 bases and J 5 bases; nucleotides not matched to a gene: 6. The V gene's germline CDR1 is SGHRS and CDR2 YFSETQ. The CDR3 sequence is CASSFGRGYETQYF. CDR3 coding DNA: TGCGCCAGCAGCTTTGGCAGGGGGTATGAGACCCAGTACTTC.

This sequence joins TRBV28 and TRBJ2-3; 9 nucleotides align to TRBD1. Germline assignment: CDR1 MDHEN and CDR2 SYDVKM. V trimming: 2 bases; J trimming: 3 bases; junction bases outside the gene matches: 3. The CDR3 is 15 amino acids. The CDR3 region is CASSLLGQGTDTQYF. DNA of the CDR3: TGTGCCAGCAGTTTACTCGGACAGGGGACAGATACGCAGTATTTT.